The 30 T cell receptor beta chains below were found in one sample sequenced in a study of CD8 T cells in Susac syndrome. The RNA, roughly 0.5 to 1 ug, was put through reverse transcription using random hexamers. TCRdb reanalysed the immunoSEQ multiplex PCR reads using MiXCR and keeps one entry per CDR3 protein. The sample yields approximately 120,000 distinct CDR3 sequences, 90% to 95% seen once. The material sequenced was CD8+ T cells from PBMCs. The receptors shown here come from a human donor with multiple sclerosis.

The chain has TRBV3-1 and TRBJ2-7, with 7 bases identical to TRBD2. V shed 1 base and J 3 bases; nucleotides not matched to a gene: 3. CDR3 length: 14 amino acids. Looked up from germline, CDR1 is LGHDT and CDR2 is YNNKEL (reference sequence). The chain's CDR3 is CASSQGTSFYEQYF. The DNA of the CDR3 is TGTGCCAGCAGCCAAGGGACTAGTTTCTACGAGCAGTACTTC.

V is TRBV13 and J is TRBJ2-7, with 7 bases fitting TRBD1. V shed 5 bases and J 0 bases; nucleotides not matched to a gene: 10. The CDR3 is 16 amino acids. Germline CDR1 PRHDT, CDR2 FYEKMQ (reference sequence). For the CDR3, the DNA is TGTGCCAGCAGCCCCCCACAGGGGCCTCCCTCCTACGAGCAGTACGTC. It translates to CASSPPQGPPSYEQYV.

J is TRBJ2-4 and V is TRBV7-9; D possibly corresponds to TRBD2 (5 bases). The CDR3 spans 15 residues. V was pared by 1 base and J by 0 bases, with 7 bases between. Germline loops: CDR1 SEHNR, CDR2 FQNEAQ (reference sequence). This CDR3 reads CASSLGAGAKNIQYF. The DNA of the CDR3 is TGTGCCAGCAGCTTAGGGGCGGGAGCCAAAAACATTCAGTACTTC.

The V gene is TRBV12-3 or TRBV12-4, the J gene TRBJ1-1; D is undetermined. The ends were cut back, 5 bases at V and 6 bases at J, with 7 bases in the middle. CDR3 length: 11 amino acids. The chain's CDR3 is CASSGGPEAFF. The CDR3 DNA follows: TGTGCCAGCAGTGGAGGTCCTGAAGCTTTCTTT.

This sequence joins TRBV27 and TRBJ1-2; tentative D call: TRBD1 (5 bases). The CDR3 spans 13 residues. Germline assignment: CDR1 MNHEY and CDR2 SMNVEV (reference sequence). Trimming stripped 4 bases from V and 4 bases from J, with 10 bases between. This CDR3 is CASSSGVGYGYTF. The CDR3 DNA reads TGTGCCAGCAGTTCGGGGGTTGGCTATGGCTACACCTTC.

The chain uses TRBV11-2 and TRBJ2-6; D is ambiguous. CDR3 length equals 15 residues. V dropped 5 bases and J dropped 4 bases, with 12 bases sitting between them. Germline CDR1 and CDR2: SGHAT and FQNNGV. CDR3 loop: CASSPSRHGANVLTF. The DNA of the CDR3 is TGTGCCAGCAGCCCCAGCCGGCACGGGGCCAACGTCCTGACTTTC.

The chain uses TRBV11-2 and TRBJ2-5; D unclear. The CDR3 has 12 residues. The V end was cut by 0 bases, the J end by 13 bases, with 12 bases between. Germline V gives CDR1 SGHAT, CDR2 FQNNGV. The CDR3 DNA reads as TGTGCCAGCAGCTTAGAGTTTGGCACAGTGTACTTC. Translating gives CASSLEFGTVYF.

The chain links TRBV27 to TRBJ1-2; D is undetermined. V lost 6 bases and J lost 8, with 16 bases in between. The CDR3 is 13 amino acids. The V gene's germline CDR1 is MNHEY and CDR2 SMNVEV (reference sequence). CDR3 bases: TGTGCCAGCAGCTCCTCCGGGTTTAGGGGCTACACCTTC. Amino acids: CASSSSGFRGYTF.

This clonotype was found once. The rearrangement links TRBV2 to TRBJ2-1; 9 bases are shared with TRBD2. The CDR3 length is 16 residues. The V segment lost 6 bases and the J segment 1 base; nucleotides outside the gene matches: 7. Germline V gives CDR1 SNHLY, CDR2 FYNNEI. CDR3 bases: TGTGCCAGCAGCGCGAGACTAGCGGTTTCCTACAATGAGCAGTTCTTC. As protein: CASSARLAVSYNEQFF.

This chain joins TRBV27 and TRBJ2-3, with 12 bases that match TRBD2. Germline CDR1 and CDR2: MNHEY and SMNVEV (reference sequence). There are 16 residues in the CDR3. V trimming: 8 bases; J trimming: 4 bases; junction bases outside the gene matches: 10. The CDR3 DNA reads as TGTGCCAGCGCCCGATCGACTAGCGGGAGCGCAGATACGCAGTATTTT. Residues: CASARSTSGSADTQYF.

CDR3 loop: CASSYWDRDNYGYTF. CDR3 nucleotide sequence: TGTGCCAGCAGTTACTGGGACAGGGACAACTATGGCTACACCTTC. The chain joins TRBV6-5 to TRBJ1-2, with 9 bases fitting TRBD1. The CDR3 consists of 15 residues. The V gene's germline CDR1 is MNHEY and CDR2 SVGAGI. After removal of 1 base from V and 2 bases from J, the junction contained 2 bases not matched to a gene.

This clonotype was seen once. The rearrangement uses TRBV28 and TRBJ1-3; TRBD1 matches 9 bases. The CDR3 is 16 residues long. CDR1 and CDR2 from the germline V gene are MDHEN and SYDVKM. V dropped 4 bases and J dropped 2; count of bases not matched to a gene: 6. CDR3 residues: CASSWSRDRAGNTIYF. CDR3 DNA: TGTGCCAGCAGTTGGTCCCGGGACAGGGCTGGAAACACCATATATTTT.

The chain carries TRBV7-9 and TRBJ2-5; D perhaps matches TRBD1 (6 bases). Germline V lookup: CDR1 SEHNR, CDR2 FQNEAQ (reference sequence). The CDR3 loop spans 18 amino acids. Trimming left V 2 bases short and J 6 bases short, with 25 bases between. The CDR3 reads CASSLSAPGQMFRQTQYF. CDR3 sequence (DNA): TGTGCCAGCAGCTTATCAGCCCCCGGACAGATGTTCCGGCAGACCCAGTACTTC.

This rearrangement joins TRBV7-9 to TRBJ1-1; D gene ambiguous. The V and J ends lost 6 bases and 5 bases respectively, with 10 bases between them. The CDR3 has 12 amino acids. CDR1 SEHNR and CDR2 FQNEAQ come from the germline V gene (reference sequence). The CDR3 is CASSSPGTEAFF. The DNA for the CDR3 is TGTGCCAGCAGTTCCCCGGGGACTGAAGCTTTCTTT.

The chain is built from TRBV19 and TRBJ2-1, with TRBD1 matching over 11 bases. The CDR3 consists of 14 residues. The germline gives CDR1 LNHDA, CDR2 SQIVND (reference sequence). The trim removed 4 bases at V and 8 bases at J, leaving 4 bases unmatched. The CDR3 DNA is TGTGCCAGTAGTACCGGACAGGGGGCTTATGAGCAGTTCTTC. It specifies CASSTGQGAYEQFF. Full variable domain (outside the CDR3, taken from reference TRBV19 and TRBJ2-1): DGGITQSPKYLFRKEGQNVTLSCEQNLNHDAMYWYRQDPGQGLRLIYYSQIVNDFQKGDIAEGYSVSREKKESFPLTVTSAQKNPTAFYLCASSTGQGAYEQFFGPGTRLTVL.

The chain carries TRBV7-8 and TRBJ2-7; 10 bases map to TRBD1. Germline CDR1 is SGHVS and CDR2 is FQNEAQ. This CDR3 spans 16 amino acids. Trimming cost V 4 bases and J 5 bases; bases outside gene matches: 11. This chain's CDR3 is CASSSNRDRGLNEQYV. CDR3 DNA: TGTGCCAGCAGCTCCAACCGGGACAGGGGATTAAACGAGCAGTACGTC.

The genes are TRBV3-1 and TRBJ2-1; TRBD2 matches 13 bases. Unmatched junction bases numbered 4, after V lost 5 bases and J lost 3 bases. The CDR3 is 16 amino acids. CDR1 and CDR2 from the germline V gene are LGHDT and YNNKEL (reference sequence). CDR3 loop: CASSVRLAGGYNEQFF. The CDR3 DNA reads as TGTGCCAGCAGCGTTCGACTAGCGGGGGGCTACAATGAGCAGTTCTTC.

V and J are TRBV9 and TRBJ2-3; TRBD2 aligns across 10 bases. The length of the CDR3 is 15 residues. Germline CDR1 SGDLS, CDR2 YYNGEE. Losses at the gene ends were 4 bases for V and 8 bases for J; bases not matched to a gene: 10. CDR3 bases: TGTGCCAGCAGCACCCTCGGAGCGGGGGGGTCTACGCAGTATTTT. This sequence encodes CASSTLGAGGSTQYF.

This chain connects TRBV9 to TRBJ2-2, with 7 bases fitting TRBD2. Germline CDR1 SGDLS, CDR2 YYNGEE. The CDR3 length is 13 residues. After removal of 4 bases from V and 10 bases from J, the junction contained 7 bases not matched to a gene. The CDR3 DNA follows: TGTGCCAGCAGCTCCGGCGGGGGTCCGGAGCTGTTTTTT. Its protein is CASSSGGGPELFF.

The chain is built from TRBV7-3 and TRBJ2-1, with D possibly matching TRBD2 (6 bases). V lost 1 base to trimming and J lost 7 bases, with 8 bases between them. CDR1 is SGHTA, CDR2 FQGTGA, per germline. The CDR3 has 13 amino acids. CDR3 sequence (DNA): TGTGCCAGCAGCTTAAATGGGGGGAATGAGCAGTTCTTC. This encodes CASSLNGGNEQFF.

The CDR3 DNA is TGTGCCAGCAGCGTTGACAGGGGAGAGACCCAGTACTTC. This gives the protein CASSVDRGETQYF. V and J are TRBV7-3 and TRBJ2-5; 8 bases map to TRBD1. Trimming removed 5 bases from V and 4 bases from J; junction bases left unmatched: 3. The CDR3 has 13 amino acids. Per the germline V gene, CDR1 is SGHTA and CDR2 is FQGTGA.

The CDR3 region has the DNA TGTGCCTGGAGTGTCGGGCAGGGCAGTCAGCCCCAGCATTTT. Encoded protein: CAWSVGQGSQPQHF. The chain uses TRBV30 and TRBJ1-5; possible D gene TRBD1, 5 bases. The CDR3 is 14 amino acids. V was pared by 0 bases and J by 6 bases, with 12 bases between. CDR1 is GTSNPN and CDR2 is SVGIG in the germline V gene (reference sequence).

The CDR3 protein is CASTPRGGAIYGYTF. The CDR3 nucleotides read TGTGCCAGTACCCCACGTGGGGGCGCCATCTATGGCTACACCTTC. The chain joins TRBV27 to TRBJ1-2; D possibly corresponds to TRBD1 (6 bases). The CDR3 runs to 15 residues. Trimming removed 9 bases at V and 4 bases at J, with 21 bases between. The germline V gene encodes CDR1 MNHEY and CDR2 SMNVEV (reference sequence).

The genes are TRBV20-1 and TRBJ1-5; D may be TRBD1 (5 bases). The germline gives CDR1 DFQATT, CDR2 SNEGSKA (reference sequence). This CDR3 spans 15 amino acids. V lost 3 bases to trimming and J lost 0 bases, with 12 bases between them. CDR3 region: CSAREQGYSNQPQHF. In DNA form, the CDR3 reads TGCAGTGCTAGGGAGCAGGGATATAGCAATCAGCCCCAGCATTTT.

The sample holds one count of this clonotype. The chain joins TRBV9 to TRBJ2-4, with D perhaps matching TRBD1 (5 bases). CDR3 length equals 15 residues. Trimming took off 3 bases at V and 3 bases at J, with 13 bases between the two ends. CDR1 and CDR2 from the germline V gene are SGDLS and YYNGEE. The DNA of the CDR3 is TGTGCCAGCAGCGCAGGGCAAGGGGTCAAAAACATTCAGTACTTC. This encodes CASSAGQGVKNIQYF.

The chain carries TRBV5-1 and TRBJ1-2; D is perhaps TRBD1 (6 bases). The CDR3 sequence is 18 residues long. Germline values: CDR1 SGHRS, CDR2 YFSETQ. The V and J ends lost 4 bases and 8 bases respectively, with 30 bases between them. In DNA, the CDR3 is TGCGCCAGCAGCCTCGTCCCGGATTCCGGGACACCGCAGGGGGGCTACACCTTC. Translation: CASSLVPDSGTPQGGYTF.

J is TRBJ2-7 and V is TRBV6-5; the match to TRBD1 covers 10 bases. The length of the CDR3 is 13 residues. CDR1 MNHEY and CDR2 SVGAGI come from the germline V gene. The V segment lost 8 bases and the J segment 5 bases; nucleotides outside the gene matches: 6. CDR3 loop: CASRGTGDDEQYV. CDR3 DNA: TGTGCCAGCCGTGGGACAGGGGACGACGAGCAGTACGTC.

The DNA for the CDR3 is TGTGAAACTAGCGGTAGATCCTACGAGCAGTACGTC. Residues: CETSGRSYEQYV. This chain connects TRBV6-2 or TRBV6-3 to TRBJ2-7, with TRBD2 matching 8 bases. The germline V gene has CDR1 MNHEY and CDR2 SVGEGT. The CDR3 sequence is 12 residues long.

The chain uses TRBV6-1 and TRBJ2-5; 9 bases match TRBD1. This CDR3 is 15 amino acids long. Looked up from germline, CDR1 is MNHNS and CDR2 is SASEGT. The ends lost 0 bases at V and 6 bases at J; junction bases unmatched: 5. Here the CDR3 reads CASSEARTGVKTQYF. Written as DNA, the CDR3 is TGTGCCAGCAGTGAAGCACGGACAGGGGTAAAGACCCAGTACTTC.

This clonotype was detected only once. The V call is TRBV28, the J call TRBJ1-2; perhaps TRBD1 as D (5 bases). With 5 bases removed from V and 5 bases from J, the gap between germline ends came to 18 bases. CDR1 MDHEN and CDR2 SYDVKM come from the germline V gene. The CDR3 loop spans 15 amino acids. The CDR3: CASSLPPGHGYGYTF. CDR3 in DNA: TGTGCCAGCAGTCTCCCCCCGGGGCACGGGTATGGCTACACCTTC.